Listed below are T cell receptor beta chains from one sample, sequenced in a study of cytomegalovirus exposure and HLA in healthy donors. Profiling relied on immunoSEQ multiplex PCR, and the TCRdb table lists in-frame clones only, not all of them. The top ten clones hold roughly 7.7% of a sample with around 140,000 clones, roughly four fifths of them seen once. What was sequenced was PBMCs. The receptors shown here come from a woman in her forties or fifties in good health and CMV-seropositive. Each CDR3 is given with its conserved first and last residue. Fields, in order: J gene, clone size, V gene, D gene, CDR3 length, CDR3 protein, CDR3 DNA. The D gene is left open where the match is weak. The size of a clone is reported for some rows only, either as once, few or many, or as a class for expanded clones.

TRBJ2-3	few	TRBV2	NA	11	CATTPRDTQYF	TGTGCGACAACTCCGAGAGATACGCAGTATTTT
TRBJ1-3	few	TRBV7-9	NA	13	CASSLGTGNTIYF	TGTGCCAGCAGCTTAGGGACAGGAAACACCATATATTTT
TRBJ2-5	NA	TRBV7-9	NA	14	CASSLDPNSGEQYF	TGTGCCAGCAGCTTAGATCCGAACTCGGGGGAGCAGTACTTC
TRBJ2-2	NA	TRBV27	TRBD2	16	CASSYSSGEMTGELFF	TGTGCCAGCAGTTATTCTAGCGGGGAGATGACCGGGGAGCTGTTTTTT
TRBJ1-1	NA	TRBV25-1	NA	14	CASTDREGVTEAFF	TGTGCCAGCACGGATAGGGAGGGGGTAACTGAAGCTTTCTTT
TRBJ2-1	few	TRBV19	TRBD1	15	CASRVDRGEQGEQFF	TGTGCCAGTAGAGTGGACAGGGGAGAACAAGGTGAGCAGTTCTTC
TRBJ2-6	NA	TRBV19	NA	17	CASTPTAATSGANGLTF	TGTGCCAGTACCCCGACAGCCGCGACCTCTGGGGCCAACGGCCTGACTTTC
TRBJ2-7	NA	TRBV9	NA	14	CASSVDGSSYEQYF	TGTGCCAGCAGCGTAGACGGGAGTAGCTACGAGCAGTACTTC
TRBJ1-5	NA	TRBV11-2	NA	15	CASSRGAGPNQPQHF	TGTGCCAGCAGCCGGGGAGCGGGACCCAATCAGCCCCAGCATTTT
TRBJ1-4	NA	TRBV25-1	TRBD1	15	CASSTGGTLNEKLFF	TGTGCCAGCAGTACAGGGGGCACCCTTAATGAAAAACTGTTTTTT
TRBJ1-3	once	TRBV28	TRBD1	14	CASTSGTGENTIYF	TGTGCCAGCACCTCCGGGACAGGGGAGAACACCATATATTTT
TRBJ1-1	NA	TRBV20-1	NA	11	CSARRQPEAFF	TGCAGTGCTAGGCGGCAGCCTGAAGCTTTCTTT
TRBJ2-3	once	TRBV4-1	NA	15	CASSQGASGTDTQYF	TGCGCCAGCAGCCAAGGGGCCTCGGGGACAGATACGCAGTATTTT
TRBJ2-1	NA	TRBV30	TRBD2	14	CAWSVGGSYNEQFF	TGTGCCTGGAGTGTGGGGGGGTCCTACAATGAGCAGTTCTTC
TRBJ2-7	once	TRBV10-3	NA	14	CAISSAAGRNEQYF	TGTGCCATCAGTTCGGCCGCAGGGAGGAACGAGCAGTACTTC